This T cell receptor beta chain derives from a study of identical twins. Healthy Caucasians made up all donors. It was template switching that added a universal primer site, and there were unique molecular identifiers on the cDNA. Each CDR3 protein gets one entry after TCRdb re-called the 5' RACE reads with MiXCR. The table records 500,000 to 650,000 distinct CDR3 sequences, under 8.5% of them present only once. Germline CDR1 is LGHDT and CDR2 is YNNKEL (reference sequence). This CDR3 contains 16 residues. V was clipped by 3 bases and J by 2 bases; unmatched bases: 4. In this sample, this clonotype turned up a few times. These data were also reused for a study on yellow fever vaccine responses in identical twins.

The specimen was PBMCs. The V and J genes are TRBV3-1 and TRBJ2-7; TRBD2 matches at 13 bases. This receptor was identified in a young woman in good health. The CDR3: CASSQSGLAGAYEQYF. The DNA of the CDR3 is TGTGCCAGCAGCCAGTCTGGACTAGCGGGAGCCTACGAGCAGTACTTC.